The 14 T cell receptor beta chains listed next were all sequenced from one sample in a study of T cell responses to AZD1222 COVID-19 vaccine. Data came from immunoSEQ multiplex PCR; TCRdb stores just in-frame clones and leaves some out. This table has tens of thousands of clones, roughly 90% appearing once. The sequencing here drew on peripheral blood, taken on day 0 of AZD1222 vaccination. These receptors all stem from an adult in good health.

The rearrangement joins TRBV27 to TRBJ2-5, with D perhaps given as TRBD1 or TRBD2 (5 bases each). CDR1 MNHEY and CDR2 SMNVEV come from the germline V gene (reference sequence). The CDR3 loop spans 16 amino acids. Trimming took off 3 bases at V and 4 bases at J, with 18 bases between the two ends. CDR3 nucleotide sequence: TGTGCCAGCAGTTTGCGTGGGGGATTCGGAGGAGAGACCCAGTACTTC. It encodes CASSLRGGFGGETQYF.

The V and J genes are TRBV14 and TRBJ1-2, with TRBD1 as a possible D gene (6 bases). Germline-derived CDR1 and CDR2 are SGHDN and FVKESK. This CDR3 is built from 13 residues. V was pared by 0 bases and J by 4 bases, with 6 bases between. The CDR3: CASSQDRGYGYTF. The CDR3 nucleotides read TGTGCCAGCAGCCAAGACAGGGGCTATGGCTACACCTTC.

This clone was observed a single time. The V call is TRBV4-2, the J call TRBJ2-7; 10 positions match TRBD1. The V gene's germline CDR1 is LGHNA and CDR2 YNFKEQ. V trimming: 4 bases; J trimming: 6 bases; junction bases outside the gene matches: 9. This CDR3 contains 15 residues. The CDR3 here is CASSPQTGGQGEQYF. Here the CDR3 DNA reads TGTGCCAGCAGCCCTCAGACAGGGGGCCAAGGCGAGCAGTACTTC.

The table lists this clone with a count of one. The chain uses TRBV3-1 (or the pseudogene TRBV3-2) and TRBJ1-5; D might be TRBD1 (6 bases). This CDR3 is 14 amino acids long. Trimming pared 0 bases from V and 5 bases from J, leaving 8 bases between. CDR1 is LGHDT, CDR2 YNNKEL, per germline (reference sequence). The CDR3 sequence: CASSQEQGYQPQHF. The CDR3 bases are TGTGCCAGCAGCCAAGAGCAGGGGTATCAGCCCCAGCATTTT.

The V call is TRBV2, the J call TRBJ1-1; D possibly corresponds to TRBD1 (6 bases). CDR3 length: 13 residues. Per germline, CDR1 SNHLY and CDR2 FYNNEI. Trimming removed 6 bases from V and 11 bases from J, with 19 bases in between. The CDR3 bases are TGTGCCAGCAGCCGTACCGGGACAACCGGGGCTTTCTTT. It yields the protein CASSRTGTTGAFF.

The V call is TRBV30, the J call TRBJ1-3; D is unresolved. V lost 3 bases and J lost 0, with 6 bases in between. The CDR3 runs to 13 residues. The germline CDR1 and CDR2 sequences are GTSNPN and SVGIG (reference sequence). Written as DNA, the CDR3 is TGTGCCTGGAGCCCAACCTCTGGAAACACCATATATTTT. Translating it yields CAWSPTSGNTIYF.

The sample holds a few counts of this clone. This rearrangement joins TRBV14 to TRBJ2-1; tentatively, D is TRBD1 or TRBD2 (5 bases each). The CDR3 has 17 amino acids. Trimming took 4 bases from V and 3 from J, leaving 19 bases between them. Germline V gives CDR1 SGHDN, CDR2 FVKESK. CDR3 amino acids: CASSPGPGRPGYNEQFF. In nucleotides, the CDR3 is TGTGCCAGCAGCCCCGGCCCGGGACGACCTGGCTACAATGAGCAGTTCTTC.

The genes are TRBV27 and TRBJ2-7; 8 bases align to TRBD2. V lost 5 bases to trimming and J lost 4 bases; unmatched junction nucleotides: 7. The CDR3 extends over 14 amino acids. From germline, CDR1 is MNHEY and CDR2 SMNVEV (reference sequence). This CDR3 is CASSPGLGLYEQYF. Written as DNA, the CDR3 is TGTGCCAGCAGTCCGGGACTAGGGTTGTACGAGCAGTACTTC.

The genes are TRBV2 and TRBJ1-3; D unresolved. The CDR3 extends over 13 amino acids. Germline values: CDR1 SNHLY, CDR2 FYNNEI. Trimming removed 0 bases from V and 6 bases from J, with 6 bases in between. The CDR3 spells CASSEANVNTIYF. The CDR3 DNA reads TGTGCCAGCAGTGAAGCCAACGTAAACACCATATATTTT. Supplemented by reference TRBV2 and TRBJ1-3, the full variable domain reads EPEVTQTPSHQVTQMGQEVILRCVPISNHLYFYWYRQILGQKVEFLVSFYNNEISEKSEIFDDQFSVERPDGSNFTLKIRSTKLEDSAMYFCASSEANVNTIYFGEGSWLTVV.

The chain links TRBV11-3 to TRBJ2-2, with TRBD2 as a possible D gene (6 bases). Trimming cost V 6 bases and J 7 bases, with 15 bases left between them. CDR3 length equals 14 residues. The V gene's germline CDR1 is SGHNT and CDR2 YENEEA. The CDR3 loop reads CASRLGGSGGELFF. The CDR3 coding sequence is TGTGCCAGCAGACTCGGAGGGAGCGGCGGGGAGCTGTTTTTT. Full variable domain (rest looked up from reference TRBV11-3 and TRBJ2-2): EAGVVQSPRYKIIEKKQPVAFWCNPISGHNTLYWYLQNLGQGPELLIRYENEEAVDDSQLPKDRFSAERLKGVDSTLKIQPAELGDSAVYLCASRLGGSGGELFFGEGSRLTVL.

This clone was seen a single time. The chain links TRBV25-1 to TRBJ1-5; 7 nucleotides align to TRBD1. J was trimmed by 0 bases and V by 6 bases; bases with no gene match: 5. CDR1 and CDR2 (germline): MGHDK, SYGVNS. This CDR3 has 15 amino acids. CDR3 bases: TGTGCCAGCAGGGACGGACAGGCTAGCAATCAGCCCCAGCATTTT. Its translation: CASRDGQASNQPQHF.

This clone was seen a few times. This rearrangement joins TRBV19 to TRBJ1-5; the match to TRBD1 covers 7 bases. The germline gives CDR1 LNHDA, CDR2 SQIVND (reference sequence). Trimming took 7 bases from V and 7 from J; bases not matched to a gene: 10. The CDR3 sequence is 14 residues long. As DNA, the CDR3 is TGTGCCAGTACCGTTACAGGGGCAGAACAGCCCCAGCATTTT. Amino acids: CASTVTGAEQPQHF.

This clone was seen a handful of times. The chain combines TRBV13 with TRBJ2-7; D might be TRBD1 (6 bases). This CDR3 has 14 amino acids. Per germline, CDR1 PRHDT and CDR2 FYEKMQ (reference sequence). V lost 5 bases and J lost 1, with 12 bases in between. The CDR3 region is CASSTVRGSYEQYF. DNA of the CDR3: TGTGCCAGCAGCACGGTCAGGGGTTCCTACGAGCAGTACTTC.

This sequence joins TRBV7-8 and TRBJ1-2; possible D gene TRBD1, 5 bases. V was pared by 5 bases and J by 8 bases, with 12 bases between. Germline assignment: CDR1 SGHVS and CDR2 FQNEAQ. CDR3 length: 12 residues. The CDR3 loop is CASSADIQGYTF. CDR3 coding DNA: TGTGCCAGCAGCGCGGACATTCAAGGCTACACCTTC.